This T cell receptor beta chain was sequenced for a study of identical twins. The V gene end was trimmed by 3 bases and the J gene end by 1 base; junction bases not matched to a gene: 4. The CDR3 runs to 16 residues. Germline V gene lookup returns CDR1 MRHNA and CDR2 SNTAGT. TCRdb processed the 5' RACE reads anew with MiXCR; each CDR3 protein has one entry. Here the sample spans some 1,700,000 distinct CDR3 sequences, 32% being singletons. The sequence derives from a newborn girl in good health. Sequencing input: cord blood. The chain couples TRBV6-4 to TRBJ2-1; TRBD2 agrees at 9 bases. The CDR3 here is CASSENGLASYNEQFF. The CDR3 DNA reads TGTGCCAGCAGTGAAAACGGACTAGCGTCCTACAATGAGCAGTTCTTC.